What follows is one T cell receptor beta chain and its context. Antigen specificity is unknown. CDR1 and CDR2 from the germline V gene are SGHTA and FQGNSA. Trimming cost V 5 bases and J 5 bases, with 19 bases left between them. CDR3 size: 16 residues. This record belongs to a study of radiation and T cells in renal cell carcinoma. General study points: Without pretreatment biopsies, baseline tumor clonotype presence was undetermined.

Profiled with immunoSEQ multiplex PCR; TCRdb holds only in-frame clones, not every one. Of fewer than 200,000 clones listed, approximately 90% are singletons. Time point described: blood 4 weeks post-SBRT, at nephrectomy. Sample treatment: 15 Gy SBRT to primary tumor, nephrectomy 4 weeks later. Nephrectomy followed 15 Gy stereotactic body radiation by 4 weeks. Radiation-treated patients gave blood at baseline, week 2 and week 4. This renal cell carcinoma was of the clear cell type. The source material was blood, sampled from a patient whose treatment included radiotherapy and nephrectomy. The gene calls are TRBV7-2 and TRBJ2-4; D is tentatively TRBD1 or TRBD2 (6 bases each). The source is a woman aged 45 to 65 with renal cell carcinoma. The CDR3 bases are TGTGCCAGCAGCCCTGACTGGGGGGCGGGCCAAAACATTCAGTACTTC. Amino acid sequence: CASSPDWGAGQNIQYF.